These 26 T cell receptor beta chains were all obtained from the same sample, sequenced in a study of regulatory T cells in long-lasting Graves disease. Time point indicated: newly diagnosed GD, antithyroid drugs for less than 3 months. Construction of the TCR library relied on RNA isolated from PBMCs. For TCR beta, libraries came from iRepertoire HTBI primers and Arm-PCR of CDR3 regions. Each CDR3 protein gets one entry after TCRdb re-called the multiplex PCR reads with MiXCR. The table has over 350,000 distinct CDR3 sequences, approximately 16% seen once. This same sample was also taken into another study, of T cells in Graves' hyperthyroidism and ophthalmopathy.

This material consisted of peripheral blood mononuclear cells (PBMCs), taken at new diagnosis, from a patient treated with antithyroid drugs. The receptor set was obtained from a woman aged 40 to 50 with Graves disease.

This clonotype came up many times. The V call is TRBV12-3 or TRBV12-4, the J call TRBJ2-3; 8 bases match TRBD2. This CDR3 is built from 15 residues. V lost 8 bases to trimming and J lost 4 bases; unmatched junction nucleotides: 11. DNA of the CDR3: TGTGCCAGCGGCACTAGCGGAGGGGGTTCAGATACGCAGTATTTT. Its translation is CASGTSGGGSDTQYF.

In this sample, this clonotype turned up many times. V is TRBV12-3 or TRBV12-4 and J is TRBJ2-5; TRBD2 matches 11 bases. There are 16 residues in the CDR3. V lost 4 bases to trimming and J lost 1 base; unmatched junction nucleotides: 5. The CDR3 DNA reads TGTGCCAGCAGTTCCAGACTAGCGGGACCCCAAGAGACCCAGTACTTC. Translation gives CASSSRLAGPQETQYF.

This clonotype has at least ten counts. The rearrangement joins TRBV7-2 to TRBJ1-3; D may be TRBD1 (5 bases). The ends were cut back, 3 bases at V and 4 bases at J, with 10 bases in the middle. The germline CDR1 and CDR2 sequences are SGHTA and FQGNSA. The CDR3 is 14 amino acids. CDR3 sequence reads: CASSFGTLGNTIYF. The CDR3 bases are TGTGCCAGCAGCTTTGGGACTCTCGGAAACACCATATATTTT.

This clonotype was recorded at least ten times. V is TRBV12-3 or TRBV12-4 and J is TRBJ2-1, with D possibly being TRBD2 (5 bases). The CDR3 extends over 15 amino acids. V lost 7 bases and J 7 bases, leaving 20 bases between the germline ends. This CDR3 is CASTLRGRNGNEQFF. CDR3 DNA: TGTGCCAGCACCCTGCGAGGGCGAAATGGAAATGAGCAGTTCTTC.

This clonotype has a count of ten or more. Germline is not matched at one junction end, which may reflect a read error. The chain combines TRBV7-7 with TRBJ2-1; D is perhaps TRBD2 (5 bases). The CDR3 sequence is 14 residues long. Per germline, CDR1 SSHAT and CDR2 FNYEAQ (reference sequence). CDR3 sequence (DNA): TGTGCTAGCAGCTTAGGAGGTGCTTCCAATGAGCAGTTCTTC. Translation gives CASSLGGASNEQFF.

There are a few counts of this clonotype. The V gene is TRBV13, the J gene TRBJ2-1, with TRBD2 matching 7 bases. This CDR3 contains 13 residues. The V gene end was trimmed by 8 bases and the J gene end by 5 bases; junction bases not matched to a gene: 6. CDR1 PRHDT and CDR2 FYEKMQ come from the germline V gene (reference sequence). As DNA, the CDR3 is TGTGCCAGCGATCGGGAGGAGAACAATGAGCAGTTCTTC. It encodes CASDREENNEQFF.

This clonotype was counted many times. The chain employs TRBV4-1 and TRBJ2-7; no clear D gene. Germline lookup yields CDR1 MGHRA and CDR2 YSYEKL. This CDR3 has 13 residues. V was trimmed by 0 bases and J by 8 bases, leaving 11 bases between them. The CDR3 region is CASSQDLVGKQYF. DNA for the CDR3: TGCGCCAGCAGCCAAGATCTGGTGGGGAAGCAGTACTTC.

V gene TRBV3-1 combines with J gene TRBJ1-3, with unresolved D. This CDR3 has 16 residues. V was clipped by 4 bases and J by 0 bases, with 13 bases between them. Germline V gene lookup returns CDR1 LGHDT and CDR2 YNNKEL (reference sequence). DNA for the CDR3: TGTGCCAGCAGCCTAAGGACGGTACTCTCTGGAAACACCATATATTTT. Its translation is CASSLRTVLSGNTIYF.

The table lists this clonotype with many counts. The V gene is TRBV6-2 or TRBV6-3, the J gene TRBJ2-7; a weak D match, TRBD2 (6 bases). The germline gives CDR1 MNHEY, CDR2 SVGEGT. This CDR3 region has 12 residues. Deletions cut 8 bases from V and 4 bases from J, with 12 bases between. The chain's CDR3 is CASAGTLYEQYF. The DNA for the CDR3 is TGTGCCAGCGCGGGGACCCTTTACGAGCAGTACTTC.

This clonotype has only a few counts. The chain uses TRBV19 and TRBJ1-3; no firm D call. CDR1 LNHDA and CDR2 SQIVND come from the germline V gene (reference sequence). The V gene lost 3 bases and the J gene lost 0 bases, with 12 bases spanning the gap. CDR3 length: 16 amino acids. DNA for the CDR3: TGTGCCAGTAGTATTGGGGTGGCACCCTCTGGAAACACCATATATTTT. Its translation is CASSIGVAPSGNTIYF.

This clonotype was found many times. The V call is TRBV7-2, the J call TRBJ2-7, with D uncertain. Germline lookup yields CDR1 SGHTA and CDR2 FQGNSA. V shed 1 base and J shed 2 bases, with 12 bases lying between them. The CDR3 is 15 residues long. The CDR3 protein is CASSLEWSATYEQYF. The CDR3 DNA is TGTGCCAGCAGCTTAGAGTGGTCAGCTACCTACGAGCAGTACTTC. Filled out from reference TRBV7-2 and TRBJ2-7, the complete variable domain reads GAGVSQSPSNKVTEKGKDVELRCDPISGHTALYWYRQSLGQGLEFLIYFQGNSAPDKSGLPSDRFSAERTGGSVSTLTIQRTQQEDSAVYLCASSLEWSATYEQYFGPGTRLTVT.

A note on this clonotype: A single base separates this from a much larger clone, so it may be a read error. This chain uses TRBV7-3 with TRBJ2-5; TRBD2 matches at 9 bases. CDR1 SGHTA and CDR2 FQGTGA come from the germline V gene. The CDR3 is 16 residues long. DNA for the CDR3: TGTGCCAGCAGCTTAGGGGTTAGCGGGGGACAAGAGACCCCGTACTTC. It specifies CASSLGVSGGQETPYF.

A few counts support this clonotype. The J gene is TRBJ2-1, the V gene TRBV9, with D perhaps matching TRBD1 (5 bases). V was clipped by 5 bases and J by 0 bases, with 15 bases between them. This CDR3 spans 16 amino acids. CDR1 and CDR2 (germline): SGDLS, YYNGEE. The chain's CDR3 is CASRAGASSSYNEQFF. In DNA, the CDR3 is TGTGCCAGCAGGGCTGGGGCCTCGAGCTCCTACAATGAGCAGTTCTTC.

With regard to this clonotype: This clone may be a read error of a much larger clone one base away. V and J are TRBV6-1 and TRBJ2-5; weak D call: TRBD2 (6 bases). CDR3 length: 15 amino acids. Germline CDR1 is MNHNS and CDR2 is SASEGT. V gave up 4 bases and J gave up 1 base, with 13 bases separating them. In nucleotides, the CDR3 is TGTGCCAGCAGTGGACCCCCGGGACTCCAAGAGACCCAGTACTTC. It encodes CASSGPPGLQETQYF.

Only a few counts were recorded for this clonotype. The gene calls are TRBV30 and TRBJ2-1, with D perhaps TRBD1 (6 bases). The germline CDR1 and CDR2 sequences are GTSNPN and SVGIG (reference sequence). The CDR3 length is 15 residues. Trimming shortened V by 2 bases and J by 10 bases, and 21 bases separated the two germline ends. The CDR3 DNA follows: TGTGCCTGGAGTTCCGGGACACCGGGGCTCACGGAGCAGTTCTTC. It encodes CAWSSGTPGLTEQFF.

This clonotype was detected a few times. The chain is built from TRBV7-2 and TRBJ1-5; D not resolved. Trimming pared 9 bases from V and 0 bases from J, leaving 9 bases between. CDR1 SGHTA and CDR2 FQGNSA come from the germline V gene. This CDR3 has 13 residues. CDR3 loop: CASGRSSNQPQHF. The CDR3 coding sequence is TGTGCCAGTGGACGGAGTAGCAATCAGCCCCAGCATTTT.

The rearrangement uses TRBV28 and TRBJ2-7, with TRBD2 as a possible D gene (7 bases). Deletions cut 6 bases from V and 2 bases from J, with 14 bases between. CDR3 size: 14 residues. The V gene's germline CDR1 is MDHEN and CDR2 SYDVKM. CDR3 bases: TGTGCCAGCAGCTGGGGGGGGGACACCTACGAGCAGTACTTC. This gives the protein CASSWGGDTYEQYF.

This clonotype was counted between two and nine times. The rearrangement links TRBV28 to TRBJ1-5; D gene unclear. The V end was cut by 2 bases, the J end by 4 bases, with 9 bases between. The germline CDR1 and CDR2 sequences are MDHEN and SYDVKM. The CDR3 is 14 residues long. CDR3 in amino acids: CASSLKGANQPQHF. The CDR3 DNA is TGTGCCAGCAGTTTAAAGGGAGCAAATCAGCCCCAGCATTTT.

This clonotype came up many times. The J gene is TRBJ1-2, the V gene TRBV11-2, with 9 bases that match TRBD1. The CDR3 is made up of 15 amino acids. V lost 4 bases, J lost 6 bases, and 9 bases stayed unmatched. The germline CDR1 and CDR2 sequences are SGHAT and FQNNGV. The CDR3 here is CASSSRRDRANGYTF. Written as DNA, the CDR3 is TGTGCCAGCAGCTCCCGCCGGGACAGGGCAAATGGCTACACCTTC.

This chain connects TRBV30 to TRBJ1-1; D gene unclear. Germline V gene lookup returns CDR1 GTSNPN and CDR2 SVGIG (reference sequence). V lost 2 bases and J lost 8, with 9 bases in between. This CDR3 has 11 residues. The CDR3 DNA sequence: TGTGCCTGGAGTTTCCATCCAGAAGCTTTCTTT. This encodes CAWSFHPEAFF. The whole variable domain, filled in from reference TRBV30 and TRBJ1-1, reads SQTIHQWPATLVQPVGSPLSLECTVEGTSNPNLYWYRQAAGRGLQLLFYSVGIGQISSEVPQNLSASRPQDRQFILSSKKLLLSDSGFYLCAWSFHPEAFFGQGTRLTVV.

The chain employs TRBV20-1 and TRBJ2-7; perhaps TRBD1 as D (5 bases). V lost 5 bases and J 1 base, leaving 12 bases between the germline ends. Germline V lookup: CDR1 DFQATT, CDR2 SNEGSKA (reference sequence). This CDR3 region has 13 residues. The CDR3 loop reads CSAATDTSYEQYF. CDR3 coding DNA: TGCAGTGCTGCGACGGACACTTCCTACGAGCAGTACTTC.

This clonotype appeared many times. The chain uses TRBV29-1 and TRBJ2-7; D is possibly TRBD2 (5 bases). The germline V and J ends were trimmed by 3 bases and 9 bases, with 12 bases remaining between them. The germline gives CDR1 SQVTM, CDR2 ANQGSEA. The CDR3 consists of 11 residues. CDR3 sequence reads: CSVDSGSGQYF. Written as DNA, the CDR3 is TGCAGCGTTGACAGTGGGAGCGGGCAGTACTTC.

This clonotype has a handful of counts. As the CDR3 is not closed by the conserved phenylalanine or tryptophan, this likely results from a read error. The rearrangement links TRBV7-8 to TRBJ1-1; TRBD1 is a possible D gene (6 bases). This CDR3 region has 15 residues. Trimming removed 4 bases from V and 1 base from J, with 13 bases in between. CDR1 SGHVS and CDR2 FQNEAQ come from the germline V gene. DNA for the CDR3: TGTGCCAGCAGCTCCCCGGTAGGGGGGAACACTGAAGCTTTCCTT. As protein: CASSSPVGGNTEAFL.

This clonotype was seen a handful of times. V and J are TRBV6-4 and TRBJ2-2; 7 bases agree with TRBD2. Unmatched junction bases numbered 9, after V lost 5 bases and J lost 3 bases. From germline, CDR1 is MRHNA and CDR2 SNTAGT. The CDR3 has 16 amino acids. The chain's CDR3 is CASSYAVAGDTGELFF. DNA for the CDR3: TGTGCCAGCAGTTACGCCGTAGCGGGTGACACCGGGGAGCTGTTTTTT.

Comment on this clonotype: It may be a read error: a sequence one base away is much more abundant. The chain joins TRBV20-1 to TRBJ2-3; 11 nucleotides agree with TRBD2. The J segment lost 4 bases and the V segment lost 6 bases, leaving 9 bases of the junction unmatched. Germline assignment: CDR1 DFQATT and CDR2 SNEGSKA (reference sequence). The CDR3 contains 15 residues. The CDR3 sequence: CSAVKTSGNADTQYF. In DNA, the CDR3 is TGCAGTGCCGTTAAGACTAGCGGGAATGCAGATACGCAGTATTTT.

This clonotype was detected many times. This rearrangement joins TRBV3-1 to TRBJ1-1, with 7 bases lining up with TRBD1. V trimming: 7 bases; J trimming: 0 bases; junction bases outside the gene matches: 8. The CDR3 contains 15 residues. The V gene's germline CDR1 is LGHDT and CDR2 YNNKEL (reference sequence). CDR3 region: CASTADRTMNTEAFF. The CDR3 bases are TGTGCCAGCACGGCGGACAGGACCATGAACACTGAAGCTTTCTTT.